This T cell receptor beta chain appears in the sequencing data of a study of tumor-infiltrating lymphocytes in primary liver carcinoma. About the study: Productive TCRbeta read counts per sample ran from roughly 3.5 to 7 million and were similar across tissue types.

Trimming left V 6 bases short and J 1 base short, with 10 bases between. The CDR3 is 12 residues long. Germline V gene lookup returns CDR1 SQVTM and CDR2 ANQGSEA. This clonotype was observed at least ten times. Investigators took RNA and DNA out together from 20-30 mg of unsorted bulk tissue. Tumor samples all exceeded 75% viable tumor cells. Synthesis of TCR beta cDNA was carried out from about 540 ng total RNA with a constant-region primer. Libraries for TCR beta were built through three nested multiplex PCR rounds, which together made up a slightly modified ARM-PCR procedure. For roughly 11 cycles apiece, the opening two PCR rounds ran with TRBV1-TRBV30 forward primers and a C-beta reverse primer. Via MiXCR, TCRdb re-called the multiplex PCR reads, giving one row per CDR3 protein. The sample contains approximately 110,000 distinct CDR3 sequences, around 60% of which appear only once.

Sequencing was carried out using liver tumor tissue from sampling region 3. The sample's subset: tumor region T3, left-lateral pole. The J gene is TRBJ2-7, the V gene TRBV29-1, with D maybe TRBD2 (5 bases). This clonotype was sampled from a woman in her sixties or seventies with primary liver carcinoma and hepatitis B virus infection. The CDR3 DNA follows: TGCAGCGTCGCAGGAGGATCCTACGAGCAGTACTTC. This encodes CSVAGGSYEQYF.